This TCR beta chain was obtained from a study of human T cells and chemical hapten exposure. Specified time point: patch test 3, about 24 weeks after DPC sensitization. The treatment here: therapeutic diphenylcyclopropenone sensitization with weekly scalp DPC. Extraction yielded total RNA from whole blood (unfractionated). From germline, CDR1 is SEHNR and CDR2 FQNEAQ (reference sequence). V shed 4 bases and J shed 5 bases, with 14 bases lying between them. The CDR3 runs to 14 residues. MiXCR, run by TCRdb on the RACE reads, gives a single entry per CDR3 protein. The sample includes roughly 38,000 distinct CDR3 sequences, approximately 9.5% seen only once; the top ten take around 28%. This clonotype was observed a handful of times.

The sample in question was whole blood, obtained in connection with sensitization to the hapten diphenylcyclopropenone (DPC). This rearrangement joins TRBV7-9 to TRBJ2-5, with D possibly being TRBD1 (5 bases). This TCR was sampled from a man aged 50 to 59 with alopecia areata. Some clones in this sample may be carry-over from other donors' samples. This CDR3 reads CASSSRQLRETQYF. The CDR3 bases are TGTGCCAGCAGCTCCAGACAGCTTCGGGAGACCCAGTACTTC.